This T cell receptor beta chain derives from a study of shared clonotypes between healthy human individuals. Study information: With ages of 18 to 49, the donors were a couple of women and three men.

The length of the CDR3 is 14 residues. Trimming removed 4 bases at V and 5 bases at J, with 18 bases between. Germline CDR1 GTSNPN, CDR2 SVGIG (reference sequence). At the deep level, the assay was run. Profiled with immunoSEQ multiplex PCR; TCRdb holds only in-frame clones, not every one. The repertoire holds millions of clones, with 85% to 95% as singletons. Study conclusions and caveats: Relative to their counterparts shared across all four donors, non-shared clonotypes exhibited diminished generation probabilities. Apart from blood, nothing was sampled; tissue repertoires likely differ.

Concerning this clone itself: The target antigen is unknown.

The rearrangement uses TRBV30 and TRBJ2-7, with D uncertain. The specimen was naive CD4+ T cells sorted from blood. As to subset: CD45RA+ positively selected. The source is a young man in good health. The CDR3 reads CAWTPSEGYDEQYF. In nucleotides, the CDR3 is TGTGCCTGGACCCCCTCGGAAGGATATGACGAGCAGTACTTC.